The rows below give T cell receptor beta chains drawn from one sample of a study of CD8 T cells in ankylosing spondylitis. TCRdb fed the 5' RACE reads into MiXCR, producing one record per CDR3 protein. Of approximately 240,000 distinct CDR3 sequences in the sample, 20% to 30% are singletons; the top ten hold approximately 0.61%. Material for sequencing was blood, either unsorted or a sorted T cell fraction (not recorded which). These TCRs come from a male donor with ankylosing spondylitis or in good health (not recorded which). Each CDR3 is given with its conserved first and last residue. The D gene is left open where the match is weak. Clone sizes are given selectively: once, few, many, or a class where the clone is expanded.

cdr3_aa cdr3_nt v_call clone_size d_call j_call
CASSYSWSGGRNEQFF TGTGCCAGCAGTTACTCGTGGAGCGGGGGGCGGAATGAGCAGTTCTTC TRBV6-5 few TRBD2 TRBJ2-1
CSATVRLGSPHEQFF TGCAGTGCTACTGTCCGACTAGGTTCCCCACATGAGCAGTTCTTC TRBV20-1 NA NA TRBJ2-1
CSAPAPTDTQYF TGCAGTGCTCCGGCACCCACAGATACGCAGTATTTT TRBV20-1 NA NA TRBJ2-3
CSASLREETQYF TGCAGTGCTAGTTTGAGGGAAGAGACCCAGTACTTC TRBV20-1 many NA TRBJ2-5
CASRPTSNQPQHF TGTGCCAGCAGACCAACATCCAATCAGCCCCAGCATTTT TRBV12-3/TRBV12-4 many NA TRBJ1-5
CATSDPGTGYNEQFF TGTGCCACCAGTGATCCCGGGACAGGGTACAATGAGCAGTTCTTC TRBV24-1 few TRBD1 TRBJ2-1
CSARDIAGGSETQYF TGCAGTGCTAGAGATATAGCGGGGGGGTCAGAGACCCAGTACTTC TRBV20-1 few TRBD2 TRBJ2-5
CSAKKGYEQYF TGCAGTGCCAAAAAGGGCTACGAGCAGTACTTC TRBV20-1 many NA TRBJ2-7
CASSLEGNTIYF TGTGCCAGCAGTTTAGAGGGAAACACCATATATTTT TRBV12-3/TRBV12-4 few NA TRBJ1-3
CASSLGRGYTF TGTGCCAGCAGTCTCGGACGGGGCTACACCTTC TRBV28 many NA TRBJ1-2
CASSLQGAITYEQYF TGTGCCAGCAGCTTACAAGGCGCAATTACCTACGAGCAGTACTTC TRBV7-3 NA NA TRBJ2-7
CSASDSGGPVNEQFF TGCAGTGCTAGTGATTCGGGGGGGCCGGTCAATGAGCAGTTCTTC TRBV20-1 many TRBD2 TRBJ2-1
CSASLAAGLYEQYF TGCAGTGCTAGTTTAGCGGCCGGGCTCTACGAGCAGTACTTC TRBV20-1 NA NA TRBJ2-7
CASSQDRQNTYTQYF TGCGCCAGCAGCCAAGATCGGCAGAACACATATACGCAGTATTTT TRBV4-1 many NA TRBJ2-3
CSARGRGGSEQYF TGCAGTGCTAGAGGGCGGGGGGGCAGTGAGCAGTACTTC TRBV20-1 NA TRBD2 TRBJ2-7
CASSSRESSPEQYF TGTGCCAGCAGCTCCCGGGAGTCTAGCCCCGAGCAGTACTTC TRBV5-4 few NA TRBJ2-7
CASSPRGPSYNEQFF TGCGCCAGCAGCCCGAGGGGGCCCTCCTACAATGAGCAGTTCTTC TRBV5-1 many TRBD1 TRBJ2-1
CATSDRRDTQYF TGTGCCACCAGTGACCGCAGAGATACGCAGTATTTT TRBV24-1 few NA TRBJ2-3
CASSAGARRGETQYF TGTGCCAGTAGTGCGGGGGCGCGCCGGGGAGAGACCCAGTACTTC TRBV19 few NA TRBJ2-5
CSARSPGQKDEQYF TGCAGTGCTAGATCCCCGGGACAGAAGGACGAGCAGTACTTC TRBV20-1 many TRBD1 TRBJ2-7
CSARDPSGGLNTEAFF TGCAGTGCTAGAGATCCCTCGGGGGGGCTGAACACTGAAGCTTTCTTT TRBV20-1 few NA TRBJ1-1
CASSESGGRKTQYF TGTGCCAGCAGTGAATCGGGGGGTAGGAAGACCCAGTACTTC TRBV25-1 once TRBD2 TRBJ2-5